This entry lists 13 T cell receptor beta chains sequenced from one sample in a study of OX40 agonist ivuxolimab in advanced cancers. Repertoires were generated with immunoSEQ multiplex PCR, while TCRdb's copy carries only in-frame clones and drops some. In the table there are tens of thousands of clones, 65% to 85% of which are singletons. Material: CD4+ or CD8+ T cells sorted from blood, obtained in a trial of the OX40 agonist ivuxolimab. The source of these receptors is an adult with an advanced solid tumor such as melanoma, head and neck, liver or kidney cancer.

The chain is built from TRBV28 and TRBJ2-5; D ambiguous. Germline loops: CDR1 MDHEN, CDR2 SYDVKM. Trimming took off 3 bases at V and 0 bases at J, with 8 bases between the two ends. The CDR3 contains 14 residues. CDR3 protein: CASSLGKYQETQYF. As DNA, the CDR3 is TGTGCCAGCAGTTTGGGTAAATACCAAGAGACCCAGTACTTC.

The chain joins TRBV28 to TRBJ2-5, with 8 bases identical to TRBD1. The J segment lost 1 base and the V segment lost 4 bases, leaving 2 bases of the junction unmatched. This CDR3 contains 14 residues. Germline V lookup: CDR1 MDHEN, CDR2 SYDVKM. In DNA form, the CDR3 reads TGTGCCAGCAGTTCGGGACAGGCCCAAGAGACCCAGTACTTC. Translating gives CASSSGQAQETQYF.

The rearrangement uses TRBV28 and TRBJ1-1; D is uncertain. V shed 3 bases and J shed 10 bases, with 15 bases lying between them. This CDR3 is 13 amino acids long. Germline CDR1 reads MDHEN; CDR2 reads SYDVKM. The CDR3 nucleotides read TGTGCCAGCAGTTTTGTTGACTCTAGAGGAGCTTTCTTT. It yields the protein CASSFVDSRGAFF.

This chain links TRBV28 with TRBJ1-1; D gene ambiguous. Deletions cut 4 bases from V and 3 bases from J, with 9 bases between. In germline, CDR1 is MDHEN, CDR2 SYDVKM. CDR3 length equals 13 residues. CDR3 in DNA: TGTGCCAGCAGTTCTATGAGGTACACTGAAGCTTTCTTT. It yields the protein CASSSMRYTEAFF.

V usage is TRBV21-1 and J usage is TRBJ2-3; TRBD1 is taken as the D call from the table, unchecked against the DNA. TRBV21-1 is a listed pseudogene. This CDR3 is 20 amino acids long. CDR3 loop: CASSKGPRDRVFWSTDTQYF. DNA for the CDR3: TGTGCCAGCAGCAAAGGGCCCCGGGACAGGGTATTTTGGAGCACAGATACGCAGTATTTT.

This chain links TRBV5-1 with TRBJ2-5; D uncertain. Germline V gene data show CDR1 as SGHRS and CDR2 as YFSETQ. This CDR3 is 15 amino acids long. The V end was cut by 0 bases, the J end by 1 base, with 10 bases between. The chain's CDR3 is CASSLAQPVQETQYF. The CDR3 region has the DNA TGCGCCAGCAGCTTGGCCCAGCCAGTCCAAGAGACCCAGTACTTC.

The J gene is TRBJ2-3, the V gene TRBV19; 7 bases match TRBD2. The V gene end was trimmed by 5 bases and the J gene end by 2 bases; junction bases not matched to a gene: 7. CDR1 and CDR2 from the germline V gene are LNHDA and SQIVND (reference sequence). The CDR3 is 15 residues long. As DNA, the CDR3 is TGTGCCAGTAGTTCCCTAGCGGCGACCACAGATACGCAGTATTTT. This gives the protein CASSSLAATTDTQYF.

The genes are TRBV21-1 and TRBJ1-4; whether TRBD1, the table's D call, matches the DNA was not checked. TRBV21-1 is marked as a pseudogene. CDR3 length: 18 amino acids. CDR3 sequence (DNA): TGTGCCAGCAGCAAAAGCCACTATTGCCAGGGGGATAATGAAAAACTGTTTTTT. Its translation is CASSKSHYCQGDNEKLFF.

As concerns this clone: Other DNA sequences in the sample encode the same CDR3. This chain joins TRBV7-9 and TRBJ1-1; no clear D gene. Trimming took 1 base from V and 1 from J, leaving 4 bases between them. Germline V lookup: CDR1 SEHNR, CDR2 FQNEAQ (reference sequence). The CDR3 is 13 amino acids. The CDR3 loop reads CASSLVGNTEAFF. The CDR3 coding sequence is TGTGCCAGCAGCTTAGTGGGGAACACTGAAGCTTTCTTT. Using reference TRBV7-9 and TRBJ1-1 for the parts outside the CDR3, the full variable domain is DTGVSQNPRHKITKRGQNVTFRCDPISEHNRLYWYRQTLGQGPEFLTYFQNEAQLEKSRLLSDRFSAERPKGSFSTLEIQRTEQGDSAMYLCASSLVGNTEAFFGQGTRLTVV.

The genes are TRBV29-1 and TRBJ1-3; the D is unclear. V was trimmed by 3 bases and J by 0 bases, leaving 12 bases between them. There are 15 residues in the CDR3. Germline CDR1 reads SQVTM; CDR2 reads ANQGSEA. Here the CDR3 reads CSVDGPGSSGNTIYF. CDR3 sequence (DNA): TGCAGCGTTGACGGTCCCGGGTCCTCTGGAAACACCATATATTTT.

V usage is TRBV23-1 and J usage is TRBJ2-7; no firm D call. TRBV23-1 falls under the ORF class, with uncertain function. Trimming stripped 0 bases from V and 6 bases from J, with 18 bases between. This CDR3 has 16 amino acids. This CDR3 reads CASSQSVGQVVGEQYF. In DNA, the CDR3 is TGCGCCAGCAGTCAATCAGTCGGTCAAGTTGTCGGCGAGCAGTACTTC.

The chain recombines TRBV18 with TRBJ2-7; D gene ambiguous. The length of the CDR3 is 13 residues. The germline gives CDR1 KGHSH, CDR2 LQKENI. Trimming removed 4 bases from V and 3 bases from J, with 10 bases in between. CDR3 nucleotides: TGTGCCAGCTCACGGTTTGGAAGCTACGAGCAGTACGTC. This gives the protein CASSRFGSYEQYV.

This chain joins TRBV19 and TRBJ2-7; D not resolved. Germline CDR1 reads LNHDA; CDR2 reads SQIVND (reference sequence). The CDR3 has 13 residues. V lost 2 bases and J lost 5, with 10 bases in between. This CDR3 is CASSIRTENEQYF. CDR3 bases: TGTGCCAGTAGTATAAGGACGGAAAACGAGCAGTACTTC.